The present T cell receptor beta chain was sequenced within a study of blood T cells in healthy people across ages. Study outcomes and limitations: Estimated diversity, derived from one million T cells, was regarded as an underestimate.

In terms of origin and age, donors were healthy Caucasian individuals from Russia aged about 6 to 90. PBMCs numbering at least 7 million were isolated per sample. In regard to this clonotype: Its antigen remains unidentified.

The CDR3 length is 14 residues. Germline-derived CDR1 and CDR2 are KGHDR and SFDVKD. The V segment lost 9 bases and the J segment 0 bases; nucleotides outside the gene matches: 4. A second 7 to 11 cycle PCR used barcoded and J-beta primers. Tags on each cDNA molecule came from a template-switch adaptor with 12 random nucleotides. MiXCR, run by TCRdb on the 5' RACE reads, gives a single entry per CDR3 protein. The sample contains just over 800,000 distinct CDR3 sequences, approximately 59% of which appear only once. This receptor was taken from a man aged 25 to 40 in good health. This chain uses TRBV24-1 with TRBJ2-3, with 8 positions matching TRBD1. The specimen was blood. The CDR3 DNA reads as TGTGCCACCGCGGGACAGGAAAGCACAGATACGCAGTATTTT. Its protein is CATAGQESTDTQYF.